The 29 T cell receptor beta chains given below trace back to one sample, sequenced in a study of identical twins. Each CDR3 protein gets one entry after TCRdb re-called the 5' RACE reads with MiXCR. The sample lists a few hundred thousand distinct CDR3 sequences, about 15% occurring once. These data also featured in a second study, about yellow fever vaccine responses in identical twins.

The sample taken for sequencing was CD4+ T cells sorted from blood. These receptors all stem from a woman aged 18-30 years in good health.

Points on this clonotype: Relative to the germline gene, one junction end is altered; a read error may explain this. The V and J genes are TRBV4-1 and TRBJ2-2; 9 positions agree with TRBD2. Germline loops: CDR1 MGHRA, CDR2 YSYEKL. This CDR3 has 16 residues. CDR3 nucleotide sequence: TGCGCCAGGAGCCAAACTAGCGGGCCGAACACCGGGGAGCTGTTTTTT. It is translated as CARSQTSGPNTGELFF.

The chain links TRBV2 to TRBJ1-5, with D perhaps matching TRBD1 (6 bases). In germline, CDR1 is SNHLY, CDR2 FYNNEI. The V gene lost 4 bases and the J gene lost 3 bases, with 7 bases spanning the gap. This CDR3 is 13 amino acids long. CDR3 sequence reads: CASSAGVNQPQHF. The CDR3, as DNA: TGTGCCAGCAGTGCAGGGGTCAATCAGCCCCAGCATTTT.

The sample holds a few counts of this clonotype. The chain's CDR3 is CASSLKGAGETQYF. In nucleotides, the CDR3 is TGCGCCAGCAGCTTGAAGGGGGCTGGGGAGACCCAGTACTTC. The chain combines TRBV5-1 with TRBJ2-5; 7 bases are shared with TRBD1. V dropped 1 base and J dropped 5; count of bases not matched to a gene: 5. Germline V CDR1 and CDR2: SGHRS, YFSETQ. This CDR3 comprises 14 residues.

This clonotype appeared a few times. The V and J genes are TRBV28 and TRBJ2-1; D remains unclear. The CDR3 has 16 amino acids. The V gene lost 0 bases and the J gene lost 4 bases, with 13 bases spanning the gap. Germline CDR1 and CDR2: MDHEN and SYDVKM. The CDR3 loop reads CASSLWVSLGYNEQFF. The DNA of the CDR3 is TGTGCCAGCAGTTTATGGGTATCCCTTGGGTACAATGAGCAGTTCTTC.

The genes are TRBV4-2 and TRBJ2-2; 10 positions match TRBD2. CDR3 length: 18 residues. Trimming took 4 bases from V and 3 from J; bases not matched to a gene: 11. Germline loops: CDR1 LGHNA, CDR2 YNFKEQ. CDR3 nucleotide sequence: TGTGCCAGCAGCCGCCCCCCCGGAGCGGGAGGGTACACCGGGGAGCTGTTTTTT. This encodes CASSRPPGAGGYTGELFF.

This clonotype was seen repeatedly, ten times or more. The rearrangement uses TRBV20-1 and TRBJ2-7; 10 nucleotides match TRBD2. J lost 5 bases, V lost 6 bases, and 7 bases had no gene match. CDR1 is DFQATT and CDR2 is SNEGSKA in the germline V gene (reference sequence). The CDR3 runs 13 residues. CDR3 protein: CSAPASGSHEQYF. CDR3 in DNA: TGCAGTGCCCCCGCTAGCGGGAGTCACGAGCAGTACTTC.

This clonotype was detected many times. The J gene is TRBJ1-4, the V gene TRBV12-3 or TRBV12-4, with D unresolved. Trimming cost V 3 bases and J 8 bases, with 13 bases left between them. CDR3 length equals 14 residues. The CDR3 spells CASSFPSSGEKLFF. The CDR3 nucleotides read TGTGCCAGCAGTTTTCCCAGCTCGGGGGAAAAACTGTTTTTT.

This clonotype appeared a few times. V is TRBV10-3 and J is TRBJ2-7; 9 bases align to TRBD2. The CDR3 totals 13 residues. Trimming at V came to 7 bases and at J to 5 bases, leaving 6 bases not matched to a gene. CDR1 is ENHRY and CDR2 is SYGVKD in the germline V gene. This CDR3 is CAIKKAGGDEQYV. The DNA for the CDR3 is TGTGCCATCAAGAAGGCGGGGGGGGACGAGCAGTACGTC.

The CDR3 DNA reads as TGCAGTGCTACCCCCGAAAGGGGTCCGTTCTCGCAGTACTTC. Protein product: CSATPERGPFSQYF. J is TRBJ2-7 and V is TRBV20-1; D is perhaps TRBD1 (5 bases). The CDR3 is made up of 14 amino acids. The V end was cut by 4 bases, the J end by 9 bases, with 22 bases between. CDR1 is DFQATT and CDR2 is SNEGSKA in the germline V gene (reference sequence).

The table lists this clonotype with a few counts. The chain uses TRBV6-2 or TRBV6-3 and TRBJ2-7; 7 bases are a match to TRBD1. V lost 7 bases and J lost 1; bases outside the gene matches: 4. This CDR3 region has 13 residues. In germline, CDR1 is MNHEY, CDR2 SVGEGT. The CDR3 DNA sequence: TGTGCCAGCACTAAACAGGGGTCCTACGAGCAGTACTTC. Protein: CASTKQGSYEQYF.

J is TRBJ2-4 and V is TRBV20-1; 10 bases fit TRBD2. The CDR3 has 15 amino acids. V was pared by 2 bases and J by 1 base, with 2 bases of the junction left unmatched. Germline V gene sequence: CDR1 DFQATT, CDR2 SNEGSKA (reference sequence). The DNA for the CDR3 is TGCAGTGCTAGAAGTAGCGGGGGGGCCAAAAACATTCAGTACTTC. This gives the protein CSARSSGGAKNIQYF.

This clonotype came up a few times. This rearrangement joins TRBV11-1 to TRBJ2-1; 10 nucleotides line up with TRBD2. The length of the CDR3 is 18 residues. The J segment lost 0 bases and the V segment lost 4 bases, leaving 9 bases of the junction unmatched. Germline CDR1 SGHAT, CDR2 FQDESV (reference sequence). CDR3 amino acids: CASSSRLAGDPSYNEQFF. The CDR3 nucleotides are TGTGCCAGCAGCTCGAGACTAGCGGGCGACCCCTCCTACAATGAGCAGTTCTTC.

The chain is built from TRBV9 and TRBJ1-3, with D hard to call. The V and J ends lost 4 bases and 3 bases respectively, with 14 bases between them. The CDR3 has 15 residues. In germline, CDR1 is SGDLS, CDR2 YYNGEE. CDR3 amino acids: CASSPKEGFGNTIYF. In nucleotides, the CDR3 is TGTGCCAGCAGCCCCAAGGAGGGATTTGGAAACACCATATATTTT.

The chain couples TRBV7-9 to TRBJ2-1; D is unclear. This CDR3 region has 13 residues. CDR1 is SEHNR, CDR2 FQNEAQ, per germline (reference sequence). V was trimmed by 2 bases and J by 5 bases, leaving 7 bases between them. The CDR3 coding sequence is TGTGCCAGCAGCTTAACGTCTAACAATGAGCAGTTCTTC. Its protein product is CASSLTSNNEQFF.

The chain has TRBV5-4 and TRBJ1-1; 7 nucleotides match TRBD1. With 0 bases clipped from V and 1 base from J, the junction kept 9 bases outside the gene matches. Looked up from germline, CDR1 is SGHNT and CDR2 is YYREEE (reference sequence). This CDR3 comprises 17 residues. The CDR3 spells CASSLGRLRGENTEAFF. The CDR3 coding sequence is TGTGCCAGCAGCTTGGGTCGTCTCAGGGGGGAGAACACTGAAGCTTTCTTT.

This clonotype was counted once. This chain joins TRBV28 and TRBJ2-7; 13 bases map to TRBD2. The V gene end was trimmed by 6 bases and the J gene end by 0 bases; junction bases not matched to a gene: 8. The CDR3 sequence is 17 residues long. Germline lookup yields CDR1 MDHEN and CDR2 SYDVKM. CDR3 region: CASRGLAGWANSYEQYF. The CDR3 region has the DNA TGTGCCAGCAGGGGACTAGCGGGATGGGCCAACTCCTACGAGCAGTACTTC.

This clonotype was seen only a few times. The rearrangement links TRBV29-1 to TRBJ2-4; 9 nucleotides agree with TRBD1. Germline V gene sequence: CDR1 SQVTM, CDR2 ANQGSEA. This CDR3 has 13 residues. Trimming cost V 1 base and J 6 bases; bases outside gene matches: 1. The CDR3 DNA sequence: TGCAGCGTTGAAGGACAGGGGGGAAACATTCAGTACTTC. Protein sequence: CSVEGQGGNIQYF.

This clonotype was seen only a few times. The chain combines TRBV12-3 or TRBV12-4 with TRBJ2-7; 8 bases map to TRBD2. V trimming: 6 bases; J trimming: 1 base; junction bases outside the gene matches: 11. The CDR3 loop spans 16 amino acids. CDR3 loop: CASSPSWGGRSYEQYF. Here the CDR3 DNA reads TGTGCCAGCAGCCCTAGTTGGGGCGGGAGGTCCTACGAGCAGTACTTC.

This sequence joins TRBV20-1 and TRBJ2-5, with 16 bases matching TRBD2. The junction had 3 bases not matched to a gene; V was cut back by 0 bases and J by 5 bases. Germline V lookup: CDR1 DFQATT, CDR2 SNEGSKA (reference sequence). CDR3 length: 16 amino acids. CDR3 in DNA: TGCAGTGCTAGAGAAGTGGGACTAGCGGGAGGGGAGACCCAGTACTTC. Encoded protein: CSAREVGLAGGETQYF.

This clonotype was observed a handful of times. This chain links TRBV5-1 with TRBJ2-1; D is possibly TRBD2 (7 bases). Germline-derived CDR1 and CDR2 are SGHRS and YFSETQ. V was shortened by 0 bases and J by 5 bases, with 15 bases between the two germline ends. This CDR3 has 16 residues. CDR3 protein: CASSLVGGGIDNEQFF. The DNA of the CDR3 is TGCGCCAGCAGCTTGGTAGGGGGGGGCATCGACAATGAGCAGTTCTTC. Filled out from reference TRBV5-1 and TRBJ2-1, the complete variable domain reads KAGVTQTPRYLIKTRGQQVTLSCSPISGHRSVSWYQQTPGQGLQFLFEYFSETQRNKGNFPGRFSGRQFSNSRSEMNVSTLELGDSALYLCASSLVGGGIDNEQFFGPGTRLTVL.

This clonotype was recorded a few times. The chain carries TRBV20-1 and TRBJ1-5; 7 nucleotides match TRBD1. The CDR3 has 17 amino acids. Unmatched junction bases numbered 16, after V lost 0 bases and J lost 8 bases. Germline V gene sequence: CDR1 DFQATT, CDR2 SNEGSKA (reference sequence). CDR3 protein: CSARDPRTGLKAEPQHF. The CDR3 DNA is TGCAGTGCTAGAGATCCCAGGACAGGATTAAAAGCGGAGCCCCAGCATTTT.

The DNA for the CDR3 is TGTGCCAGCAGTGAAACACCAGCGGGAGCCGGTGATACGCAGTATTTT. It specifies CASSETPAGAGDTQYF. The chain has TRBV25-1 and TRBJ2-3; 8 nucleotides agree with TRBD2. J gave up 6 bases and V 2 bases, and 10 bases lay outside the gene matches. This CDR3 has 16 amino acids. Per germline, CDR1 MGHDK and CDR2 SYGVNS.

V is TRBV7-8 and J is TRBJ2-3; 9 bases are shared with TRBD2. CDR3 size: 16 residues. Germline assignment: CDR1 SGHVS and CDR2 FQNEAQ. V lost 2 bases to trimming and J lost 3 bases; unmatched junction nucleotides: 6. The CDR3 DNA is TGTGCCAGCAGCTTATCGGCGGGGGGGGGTACAGATACGCAGTATTTT. Translated: CASSLSAGGGTDTQYF.

This clonotype showed up many times. The chain has TRBV5-1 and TRBJ2-2, with 7 bases aligning to TRBD1. Germline lookup yields CDR1 SGHRS and CDR2 YFSETQ. CDR3 length equals 15 residues. The junction had 9 bases not matched to a gene; V was cut back by 5 bases and J by 5 bases. The CDR3 reads CASRQGQERTGELFF. CDR3 sequence (DNA): TGCGCCAGCAGGCAAGGACAGGAAAGGACCGGGGAGCTGTTTTTT.

This clonotype turned up a few times. V and J are TRBV12-3 or TRBV12-4 and TRBJ2-2; TRBD2 matches 9 bases. After removal of 5 bases from V and 3 bases from J, the junction contained 10 bases not matched to a gene. This CDR3 region has 17 residues. The CDR3 here is CASSPLGRGGDTGELFF. The CDR3 nucleotides read TGTGCCAGCAGTCCTTTGGGGCGGGGGGGCGACACCGGGGAGCTGTTTTTT.

This clonotype has only a few counts. This rearrangement joins TRBV3-1 to TRBJ2-2; the D gene is possibly TRBD2 (6 bases). The germline CDR1 and CDR2 sequences are LGHDT and YNNKEL (reference sequence). CDR3 length: 18 residues. Trimming removed 1 base from V and 6 bases from J, with 21 bases in between. The CDR3: CASSQGRGGSSFPGELFF. The CDR3 nucleotides read TGTGCCAGCAGCCAAGGACGGGGAGGTAGCTCCTTTCCCGGGGAGCTGTTTTTT.

CDR3 nucleotide sequence: TGTGCCATCAGTGAGTCGAAGGGACGGGCTACCTACGAGCAGTACTTC. Amino acid sequence: CAISESKGRATYEQYF. The rearrangement joins TRBV10-3 to TRBJ2-7, with D perhaps being TRBD1 or TRBD2 (5 bases each). Germline V gene data show CDR1 as ENHRY and CDR2 as SYGVKD. The CDR3 sequence is 16 residues long. The germline V and J ends were trimmed by 0 bases and 2 bases, with 14 bases remaining between them.

The chain links TRBV7-6 to TRBJ2-7, with D perhaps matching TRBD1 (5 bases). CDR3 length: 16 amino acids. Germline CDR1 is SGHVS and CDR2 is FNYEAQ. The V gene lost 1 base and the J gene lost 1 base, with 14 bases spanning the gap. The CDR3 region is CASSLGGVRGSYEQYV. The CDR3 nucleotides read TGTGCCAGCAGCTTAGGTGGAGTAAGGGGTTCCTACGAGCAGTACGTC.

This clonotype was counted ten times or more. V is TRBV12-3 or TRBV12-4 and J is TRBJ2-3, with D unclear. The CDR3 loop spans 13 amino acids. V was trimmed by 8 bases and J by 0 bases, leaving 9 bases between them. The CDR3 spells CASRRQSTDTQYF. CDR3 bases: TGTGCCAGCCGGCGGCAAAGCACAGATACGCAGTATTTT.